This T cell receptor beta chain was sequenced for a study of cytomegalovirus exposure and HLA in healthy donors (TCRdb year 2017). General notes on the study: An earlier analysis of several hundred of the donors reported roughly 300 Gb of sequence data and around 120 million unique TCR beta sequences from 150 million to 200 million T cells. Around 330 gigabases of sequencing data and roughly 80 million unique TCR sequences made up an early release that covered nearly 650 HLA-typed donors. Of the 398 genotyped donors, over 65% fell in the genetic ancestry cluster associated with self-reported Caucasian donors. The aim of the study was to test whether cataloging public T cell receptors could identify signatures of past pathogen exposure. The T cell repertoires of 666 subjects were profiled by immunosequencing and related to cytomegalovirus serostatus. Along with the approximately 700-subject first cohort, a separate validation cohort of over a hundred different subjects was used. To predict cytomegalovirus infection status, the study brought together high-throughput TCR immunosequencing, statistical association of individual TCRs with disease status, and machine learning. A later analysis re-analyzed previously published TCR beta repertoires from approximately 700 donors and added high-resolution HLA genotyping to study TCR occurrence patterns. In the later analysis, no new phenotypic data were used to find candidate immune exposures; instead, reliance was placed on TCR beta sequences and their occurrence across donors. To decide whether each TCR beta V gene segment behaved as functional or pseudogenic, an earlier analysis of 587 of the donors relied on high-throughput TCR beta sequencing. Donor age, sex, ethnicity and CMV serostatus were compiled alongside the repertoire data. A later genetic analysis took genome-wide SNP genotypes for about 55% of the roughly 700 donors and used that subset as a discovery cohort. Every discovery cohort repertoire had been produced on one sequencing platform. Class I and class II HLA loci were covered by the typing at four-digit resolution. The number of typed donors differed by locus: about 620-640 for A, B, C, DRB1 and DQB1; 500 to 550 for DQA1; approximately 610 for DPA1; and 450 to 480 for DPB1. Because of strong linkage in the cohort, a handful of DR-DQ haplotypes were treated as single units for association and clustering. Among a few hundred genotyped donors of the cohort, an average of 235,054 unique TCR beta nucleotide sequences were sequenced per donor, around 18% of them non-productive.

To prepare the library, the immunoSEQ multiplex PCR assay was applied. A mixture of 60 forward primers for TCR Vbeta segments and 13 reverse primers for TCR Jbeta segments was used in the multiplex PCR. A multiplex PCR assay on genomic DNA amplified the CDR3 region of rearranged TCR beta genes. The Illumina HiSeq System was used to sequence the amplified TCR beta libraries as 87-base-pair reads. On the study's bioinformatics: Across the 600 to 700 repertoires, a later analysis counted approximately 75 million unique TCR beta chains, approximately 12 million of which were shared by at least two donors. Raw reads were error-corrected and collapsed into unique sequences by a nearest-neighbor algorithm in which closely related sequences were merged to remove PCR and sequencing errors. Alignment of CDR3 sequences to IMGT reference sequences was used to assign V, D and J gene segments. Each retained sequence needed at least a six-nucleotide match to both a V gene segment and a J gene segment. A rearrangement was called productive if the CDR3 had no stop codons and remained in frame with V and J, and every other rearrangement was called non-productive. Following IMGT convention, CDR3 was defined as the stretch from the second conserved V-encoded cysteine to the conserved J-encoded phenylalanine. Sequences without an unambiguous match to a single V gene segment were excluded from the earlier analysis of a few hundred of the donors. An earlier analysis of a few hundred of the donors called V segments functional above 56.7% productive rearrangements and segregating when the between-donor standard deviation exceeded 5%. To diagnose cytomegalovirus status from the catalog of TCR beta chain sequences, a statistical classification framework was built. A later analysis assigned V and J genes by comparing TCR nucleotide sequences with IMGT/GENE-DB human TR gene sequences. In a later analysis, CDR3 sequences and most-parsimonious VDJ recombination scenarios were assigned using the TCRdist pipeline. In a later analysis, every TCR beta chain was defined by the combination of its CDR3 amino acid sequence and its V-gene family, and reads without a unique V-gene family were dropped. A later analysis removed over 500 highly shared, low-generation-probability nucleotide sequences to deal with suspected cross-contamination and a sequencing artifact. For each public chain, a later analysis derived a clonal expansion index from normalized ranks of inferred template counts within each repertoire. A later analysis computed generation probabilities with a VDJ recombination model fitted to out-of-frame rearrangements, and checked the results against IGoR. Hypergeometric tests were used in a later analysis to score TCR-TCR, TCR-HLA and TCR-CMV co-occurrence, with a repertoire-size bias correction applied to the TCR pairs. False discovery rates were estimated in a later analysis by permuting HLA or CMV assignments 20 times. In a later analysis, co-occurring TCRs were grouped using DBSCAN, and TCRdist sequence similarity was added for clustering within HLA-allele-positive subsets. Co-occurrence clustering excluded repertoires with fewer than 30,000 or more than 120,000 public chains, plus five with anomalous nucleotide sharing. TCRdb carries this immuneACCESS record with in-frame sequences only. Its versions omit some clonotypes, under half of them owing to an unresolved V gene in the studies checked, with the rest unexplained. V and J calls and clone size are as listed in that table; D and trimming were resolved from the DNA. This sample holds some 87,000 clones; about four fifths were observed only once. The ten largest clones take up around 6.4% of the sample.

The cohort was made up of approximately 670 healthy bone marrow donors. Cohort members were all nominally healthy when sampled, although unrecorded immune exposures were likely present. The donor tested CMV seropositive, placing the donor among the approximately 290 seropositive members of the cohort. A peripheral blood sample was collected from each donor, and TCR beta sequencing was performed on peripheral blood mononuclear cells. The Qiagen DNeasy Blood Extraction Kit was used to extract genomic DNA from the blood cell samples. Concerning this clone itself: Its antigen is still unknown. Qualities for individual bases were not recorded, and no much larger clone is one base off.

What the authors observed across the whole study: The sequencing pipeline was judged likely to have produced a cluster of highly shared sequence variants as a technical artifact. The earlier analysis of approximately 590 of the donors excluded seventeen rarely observed V segments, including chromosome 9 orphons, because counts were too low. In an earlier analysis of about 600 of the donors, most TCR beta V segments appeared in productive rearrangements about 90% or about 30% of the time, broadly matching IMGT annotations. A further reported finding was that TCR beta sequences accurately predicted the HLA-A and HLA-B alleles for most subjects in the first cohort. According to the authors, the approach could potentially be generalized to other disease states and immunological phenotypes. In a later analysis, over 15,000 TCR beta sequences were associated with specific HLA alleles at a false discovery rate of 0.05. For the cohort, immune exposure information was limited to CMV serostatus. In a later genetic analysis, fewer N-insertions in productive TCRs were reported among donors in an Asian-associated ancestry cluster than the roughly 710-donor mean. Linkage disequilibrium might explain the correlated functional status among segregating V segments, but an unknown experimental factor could not be excluded. The study listed 150 to 200 TCR beta chains as associated with cytomegalovirus. This cohort had only TCR beta chains sequenced, and the lack of alpha or paired-chain data limited which features could be detected. Roughly uniform sequencing depth across donors was assumed in presence/absence analyses, although this assumption may not hold. Compared with equally common non-associated chains, HLA-associated TCR beta chains in a later analysis were more clonally expanded and had lower generation probabilities. In a later analysis, the rate of TCR association differed among HLA loci, with DRB1 alleles having the most associated TCRs and HLA-C alleles having the fewest. Because HLA typing was unavailable for some donors at each locus, only the typed subset was used in association tests. According to a later analysis, parvovirus B19, influenza, CMV and Epstein-Barr virus appeared linked to several top co-occurrence clusters. Some IMGT-functional V segments, including TRBV6-2 and TRBV6-3, could not be told apart with the 87-base-pair reads, so those segments were excluded. The classifier was reported to diagnose cytomegalovirus status with high specificity and sensitivity in both the original cohort and the validation cohort. While some public TCRs were present in many individuals, most TCR sequences turned up only very rarely across donors. Three of the identified cytomegalovirus-associated TCR beta chains were confirmed in vitro to be specific for cytomegalovirus antigens. An association between a missense DCLRE1C variant and V-gene and J-gene trimming of TCR beta chains was found in a later genetic analysis and replicated in an independent cohort. In a later analysis, most CMV-associated TCR beta chains were found to appear HLA-restricted, with HLA associations seemingly driven largely by CMV exposure. When HLA alleles, especially DR and DQ, strongly co-occurred, TCR associations were difficult to assign to individual alleles.

The germline V gene specifies SGHDT as CDR1 and YYEEEE as CDR2. V is clipped by 0 bases and J by 1 base, and the sequence between their germline boundaries is 11 bases long. The cysteine opens and the phenylalanine closes a CDR3 of 16 amino acids. Left in the record is the CDR3 DNA by itself, 48 bases read in frame from the first base. This TCR derives from a man younger than 35 in good health and CMV-seropositive. The rearranged segments are TRBV5-6 and TRBJ1-5; TRBD1 is a possible D gene, resting on 6 matching bases. The sample taken for sequencing was PBMCs. The CDR3 loop reads CASSLGQGTSNQPQHF. The DNA sequence is as follows: TGTGCCAGCAGCTTGGGCCAGGGGACCAGCAATCAGCCCCAGCATTTT.